This TCR beta chain was found in a study of T cell repertoires in cytomegalovirus infection. In TCRdb, the reads were re-called with MiXCR into one record per CDR3 protein. Here the sample spans 500,000 to 600,000 distinct CDR3 sequences, about 15% being singletons. The sequencing sample was made of CD8+ T cells from PBMCs. The receptor was derived from a human donor in good health (CMV status not recorded). Some clones in this sample may be carry-over from other donors' samples.

The CDR3 coding sequence is TGTGCCATCTCGACCCCGAGCACAGATACGCAGTATTTT. It yields the protein CAISTPSTDTQYF. V and J are TRBV27 and TRBJ2-3; no reliable D call. Germline lookup yields CDR1 MNHEY and CDR2 SMNVEV (reference sequence). This CDR3 is built from 13 residues. V gave up 10 bases and J gave up 0 bases, with 11 bases separating them.